These 16 T cell receptor beta chains came from one sample sequenced in a study of blood T cell repertoires in COVID-19. Using immunoSEQ multiplex PCR, the repertoire was profiled, and TCRdb retains in-frame clones only, with some absent. The sample carries more than 110,000 clones, more than 85% recorded once. The sample was peripheral blood. Receptors originate from a man in his sixties with active or convalescent COVID-19.

A note on this clone: Other nucleotide sequences from this sample produce the same CDR3. The V gene is TRBV7-2, the J gene TRBJ2-6; D is possibly TRBD1 (5 bases). The CDR3 is 14 amino acids. Trimming took off 5 bases at V and 2 bases at J, with 7 bases between the two ends. Germline V gene lookup returns CDR1 SGHTA and CDR2 FQGNSA. CDR3: CASSRGAGANVLTF. The DNA for the CDR3 is TGTGCCAGCAGCAGGGGCGCTGGGGCCAACGTCCTGACTTTC. Combining the CDR3 with reference TRBV7-2 and TRBJ2-6 gives the whole variable domain GAGVSQSPSNKVTEKGKDVELRCDPISGHTALYWYRQSLGQGLEFLIYFQGNSAPDKSGLPSDRFSAERTGGSVSTLTIQRTQQEDSAVYLCASSRGAGANVLTFGAGSRLTVL.

This chain connects TRBV12-5 to TRBJ1-2; the match to TRBD1 covers 8 bases. The length of the CDR3 is 15 residues. The germline CDR1 and CDR2 sequences are LGHNT and FRNRAP. V was clipped by 5 bases and J by 4 bases; unmatched bases: 9. CDR3 region: CASGRETGAGYGYTF. For the CDR3, the DNA is TGTGCTAGTGGTCGTGAGACAGGGGCGGGCTATGGCTACACCTTC.

V and J are TRBV11-3 and TRBJ2-1, with TRBD2 matching 8 bases. The ends lost 3 bases at V and 8 bases at J; junction bases unmatched: 9. The germline gives CDR1 SGHNT, CDR2 YENEEA. The CDR3 contains 15 residues. The CDR3 DNA sequence: TGTGCCAGCAGCTTGAGAAGCGGGAGATGGGATGAGCAGTTCTTC. It translates to CASSLRSGRWDEQFF.

The chain uses TRBV7-9 and TRBJ2-1; 9 bases are a match to TRBD2. The CDR3 is 16 residues long. Germline V gives CDR1 SEHNR, CDR2 FQNEAQ (reference sequence). The junction had 14 bases not matched to a gene; V was cut back by 6 bases and J by 8 bases. In nucleotides, the CDR3 is TGTGCCAGCAGTTCCGACTCGGGACTAGCCAGTGATGAGCAGTTCTTC. Protein: CASSSDSGLASDEQFF.

This chain connects TRBV3-1 (or the pseudogene TRBV3-2) to TRBJ1-2; 10 nucleotides agree with TRBD1. In germline, CDR1 is LGHDT, CDR2 YNNKEL (reference sequence). This CDR3 comprises 13 residues. The trim removed 3 bases at V and 8 bases at J, leaving 3 bases unmatched. The CDR3 protein is CASSHGTGAGYTF. CDR3 DNA: TGTGCCAGCAGCCACGGGACAGGGGCCGGCTACACCTTC.

The CDR3 sequence: CASSSGGYGNSPLHF. The CDR3, as DNA: TGTGCCAGCAGTTCGGGGGGCTATGGTAATTCACCCCTCCACTTT. This sequence joins TRBV6-2 or TRBV6-3 and TRBJ1-6; weak D call: TRBD1 (6 bases). Germline CDR1 reads MNHEY; CDR2 reads SVGEGT. The CDR3 consists of 15 residues. V was cut by 4 bases and J by 6 bases, with 13 bases left in between.

This clone came up once. The chain couples TRBV10-3 to TRBJ2-3; possible D gene TRBD1, 5 bases. This CDR3 has 15 amino acids. The V gene lost 3 bases and the J gene lost 3 bases, with 13 bases spanning the gap. Per germline, CDR1 ENHRY and CDR2 SYGVKD. Here the CDR3 reads CAISEFQGRTDTQYF. In nucleotides, the CDR3 is TGTGCCATCAGTGAATTCCAGGGAAGGACAGATACGCAGTATTTT.

J is TRBJ2-1 and V is TRBV2; perhaps TRBD2 as D (6 bases). Trimming took off 6 bases at V and 7 bases at J, with 13 bases between the two ends. The V gene's germline CDR1 is SNHLY and CDR2 FYNNEI. The CDR3 consists of 13 residues. This CDR3 is CASSLSRENEQFF. CDR3 in DNA: TGTGCCAGCAGCTTAAGCCGGGAGAATGAGCAGTTCTTC.

The V and J genes are TRBV5-5 and TRBJ1-6, with 8 bases aligning to TRBD1. The CDR3 has 15 amino acids. Germline V gene sequence: CDR1 SGHKS, CDR2 YYEKEE (reference sequence). The J segment lost 10 bases and the V segment lost 0 bases, leaving 6 bases of the junction unmatched. CDR3 sequence: CASSLVTGAGSPLHF. In DNA, the CDR3 is TGTGCCAGCAGCTTGGTGACAGGGGCGGGGTCACCCCTCCACTTT.

The chain couples TRBV2 to TRBJ1-5; weak D call: TRBD1 (6 bases). Germline V lookup: CDR1 SNHLY, CDR2 FYNNEI. The CDR3 has 16 amino acids. The V end was cut by 10 bases, the J end by 2 bases, with 21 bases between. CDR3 sequence reads: CATRSRGIFGNQPQHF. The CDR3 DNA is TGTGCCACCCGATCCAGGGGAATATTTGGCAATCAGCCCCAGCATTTT.

V usage is TRBV2 and J usage is TRBJ1-2; 10 bases are shared with TRBD1. Germline CDR1 SNHLY, CDR2 FYNNEI. This CDR3 comprises 15 residues. V was pared by 5 bases and J by 4 bases, with 7 bases of the junction left unmatched. In DNA form, the CDR3 reads TGTGCCAGCAGTCTACCCGGGACAGGGGCCTATGGCTACACCTTC. This encodes CASSLPGTGAYGYTF.

The chain recombines TRBV15 with TRBJ1-2; D is possibly TRBD1 (5 bases). V was pared by 1 base and J by 2 bases, with 8 bases between. The CDR3 spans 14 residues. In germline, CDR1 is LNHNV, CDR2 YYDKDF (reference sequence). CDR3 DNA: TGTGCCACCAGCAGAGTGACAGAGAACTATGGCTACACCTTC. As protein: CATSRVTENYGYTF. Drawing the rest from reference TRBV15 and TRBJ1-2, the complete variable domain is DAMVIQNPRYQVTQFGKPVTLSCSQTLNHNVMYWYQQKSSQAPKLLFHYYDKDFNNEADTPDNFQSRRPNTSFCFLDIRSPGLGDTAMYLCATSRVTENYGYTFGSGTRLTVV.

The V gene is TRBV4-3, the J gene TRBJ2-5; tentative D call: TRBD2 (5 bases). V shed 3 bases and J shed 5 bases, with 13 bases lying between them. Per germline, CDR1 LGHNA and CDR2 YSLEER. The CDR3 covers 14 residues. CDR3 loop: CASSQVYRGETQYF. The CDR3 DNA reads as TGCGCCAGCAGCCAGGTTTATAGAGGGGAGACCCAGTACTTC.

This chain joins TRBV4-1 and TRBJ1-1; 12 bases fit TRBD1. CDR1 and CDR2 from the germline V gene are MGHRA and YSYEKL. This CDR3 contains 15 residues. Trimming removed 4 bases from V and 6 bases from J; junction bases left unmatched: 6. For the CDR3, the DNA is TGCGCCAGCAGCCGCGGGGGACAGGGGGCATCTGAAGCTTTCTTT. Its protein product is CASSRGGQGASEAFF.

The chain employs TRBV28 and TRBJ1-3, with TRBD1 identical over 8 bases. After removal of 7 bases from V and 4 bases from J, the junction contained 12 bases not matched to a gene. Germline CDR1 MDHEN, CDR2 SYDVKM. This CDR3 comprises 16 residues. The DNA of the CDR3 is TGTGCCAGCACCGGACAGGGAAGCAGGTCAGGAAACACCATATATTTT. It specifies CASTGQGSRSGNTIYF.

The CDR3 nucleotides are TGTGCCATCAGTGAAGGCGGGGGGGCAACAGATACGCAGTATTTT. Amino acid sequence: CAISEGGGATDTQYF. The chain recombines TRBV10-3 with TRBJ2-3; 9 bases agree with TRBD2. Germline V gene sequence: CDR1 ENHRY, CDR2 SYGVKD. J gave up 3 bases and V 3 bases, and 4 bases lay outside the gene matches. The CDR3 runs to 15 residues.